These 3 T cell receptor beta chains originate from one sample sequenced in a study of T cell repertoires in cytomegalovirus infection. Their antigens are not known. TCRdb re-analysed the reads in MiXCR, keeping a single row per CDR3 protein. The data contain around 100,000 distinct CDR3 sequences, approximately 45% of them singletons. Sequenced material: CD8+ T cells from cultured PBMCs, taken from culture after CMV antigen stimulation. The receptor set was obtained from a human donor in good health (CMV status not recorded). Some clones in this sample may be carry-over from other donors' samples.

The table lists this clonotype with many counts. The chain has TRBV2 and TRBJ2-5; 8 bases fit TRBD2. CDR3 size: 16 residues. V lost 0 bases to trimming and J lost 2 bases; unmatched junction nucleotides: 5. CDR1 SNHLY and CDR2 FYNNEI come from the germline V gene. The CDR3 coding sequence is TGTGCCAGCAGTGAAGCAACGGGGGGGCGTCAAGAGACCCAGTACTTC. It codes for CASSEATGGRQETQYF.

The chain combines TRBV7-9 with TRBJ2-3; no reliable D call. Germline CDR1 reads SEHNR; CDR2 reads FQNEAQ (reference sequence). The length of the CDR3 is 16 residues. V lost 1 base and J 1 base, leaving 12 bases between the germline ends. The CDR3 loop reads CASSLVDTVRTDTQYF. The CDR3 nucleotides are TGTGCCAGCAGCTTAGTTGACACAGTGCGCACAGATACGCAGTATTTT.

This clonotype was observed many times. The chain employs TRBV28 and TRBJ2-2; TRBD2 agrees at 11 bases. CDR1 MDHEN and CDR2 SYDVKM come from the germline V gene. V lost 6 bases, J lost 2 bases, and 5 bases stayed unmatched. The length of the CDR3 is 16 residues. In DNA, the CDR3 is TGTGCCAGCAGCCTACTAGCGGGGGCCAACACCGGGGAGCTGTTTTTT. Translated: CASSLLAGANTGELFF.